This T cell receptor beta chain was recorded in a study of T cell changes during pregnancy in multiple sclerosis. There are 15 residues in the CDR3. Per germline, CDR1 SGHTA and CDR2 FQGTGA. Trimming took 6 bases from V and 6 from J; bases not matched to a gene: 9. Clones were read by immunoSEQ multiplex PCR, and TCRdb kept only the in-frame ones, dropping some. The sample records around 95,000 clones, approximately 92% being singletons. The starting material was peripheral blood, obtained after pregnancy. The chain uses TRBV7-3 and TRBJ2-5, with 11 bases lining up with TRBD1. The receptor was derived from a female donor with multiple sclerosis, enrolled in a pregnancy study. In DNA, the CDR3 is TGTGCCAGCAGTCCGGGACAGGGGGGAGGAAAGACCCAGTACTTC. Translated: CASSPGQGGGKTQYF.